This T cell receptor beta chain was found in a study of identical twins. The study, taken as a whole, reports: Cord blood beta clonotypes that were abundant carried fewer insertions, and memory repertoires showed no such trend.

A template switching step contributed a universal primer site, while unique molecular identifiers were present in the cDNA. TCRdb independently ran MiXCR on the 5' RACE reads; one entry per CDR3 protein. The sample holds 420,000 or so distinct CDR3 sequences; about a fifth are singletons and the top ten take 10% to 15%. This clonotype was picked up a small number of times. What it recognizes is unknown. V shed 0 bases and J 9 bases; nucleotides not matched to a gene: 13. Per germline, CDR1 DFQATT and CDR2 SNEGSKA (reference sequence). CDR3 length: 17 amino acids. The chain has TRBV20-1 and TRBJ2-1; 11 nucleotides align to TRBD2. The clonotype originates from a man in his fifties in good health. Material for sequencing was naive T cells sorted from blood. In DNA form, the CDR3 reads TGCAGTGCTAGAGAGGCAGGACTAGCGGGCCTCGGATCTGAGCAGTTCTTC. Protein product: CSAREAGLAGLGSEQFF.